Below, 21 T cell receptor beta chains from the same sample are listed, as sequenced in a study of T cell repertoires in cytomegalovirus infection. Each CDR3 protein is one row after TCRdb ran MiXCR on the reads. This table holds more than 75,000 distinct CDR3 sequences, more than 3% found once. Sequenced: PBMCs. These receptor sequences come from a human donor in good health (CMV status not recorded). Some clones in this sample may be carry-over from other donors' samples.

This clonotype was counted ten times or more. This chain links TRBV4-2 with TRBJ2-7; D remains ambiguous. Trimming cost V 3 bases and J 4 bases, with 7 bases left between them. Germline CDR1 LGHNA, CDR2 YNFKEQ. This CDR3 region has 12 residues. DNA for the CDR3: TGTGCCAGCAGCCAGGGCAGTTACGAGCAGTACTTC. Protein: CASSQGSYEQYF.

Points on this clonotype: A much more abundant neighbour one base away suggests this may be a read error. The final CDR3 position lacks the conserved phenylalanine or tryptophan, pointing to a likely read error. The V gene is TRBV25-1, the J gene TRBJ2-5; a possible D gene is TRBD1 (5 bases). V shed 3 bases and J shed 2 bases, with 7 bases lying between them. From germline, CDR1 is MGHDK and CDR2 SYGVNS. The CDR3 length is 13 residues. CDR3 region: CASSDRDQETQYL. The CDR3 DNA follows: TGTGCCAGCAGTGACAGGGATCAAGAGACCCAGTACTTA.

This clonotype was seen ten or more times. The V and J genes are TRBV12-3 or TRBV12-4 and TRBJ2-7; perhaps TRBD1 as D (6 bases). The V end lost 3 bases, the J end lost 1 base, and 10 bases lay between the germline ends. The CDR3 spans 14 residues. The CDR3 region has the DNA TGTGCCAGCAGTTTTCAGACAGGATCCTACGAGCAGTACTTC. This sequence encodes CASSFQTGSYEQYF.

This clonotype showed up many times. This chain links TRBV7-2 with TRBJ2-5; D is perhaps TRBD1 or TRBD2 (5 bases each). Looked up from germline, CDR1 is SGHTA and CDR2 is FQGNSA. The CDR3 has 14 amino acids. V lost 5 bases to trimming and J lost 0 bases, with 10 bases between them. The CDR3 protein is CASSRDGNQETQYF. Here the CDR3 DNA reads TGTGCCAGCAGCCGGGACGGGAACCAAGAGACCCAGTACTTC.

This clonotype was recorded many times. The chain has TRBV12-3 or TRBV12-4 and TRBJ1-6; a weak D match, TRBD1 (5 bases). The CDR3 is 14 residues long. V shed 2 bases and J shed 7 bases, with 9 bases lying between them. As DNA, the CDR3 is TGTGCCAGCAGTTTAACCAGGGACAATTCACCCCTCCACTTT. It is translated as CASSLTRDNSPLHF.

This clonotype has at least ten counts. The chain links TRBV7-2 to TRBJ2-7, with 11 bases identical to TRBD2. V lost 5 bases to trimming and J lost 2 bases; unmatched junction nucleotides: 8. Germline V gives CDR1 SGHTA, CDR2 FQGNSA. The CDR3 runs to 16 residues. DNA for the CDR3: TGTGCCAGCAGCCCCATAGCGGGGGGGGCGCCCTACGAGCAGTACTTC. It codes for CASSPIAGGAPYEQYF.

This clonotype came up many times. This rearrangement joins TRBV12-3 or TRBV12-4 to TRBJ2-7, with 9 nucleotides matching TRBD1. Losses at the gene ends were 7 bases for V and 0 bases for J; bases not matched to a gene: 10. This CDR3 has 16 amino acids. CDR3 loop: CASNPGQGLYSYEQYF. The CDR3 bases are TGTGCCAGCAATCCGGGACAGGGCCTCTACTCCTACGAGCAGTACTTC.

Many counts were recorded for this clonotype. The chain joins TRBV2 to TRBJ1-6; tentatively, D is TRBD1 (6 bases). The CDR3 has 14 residues. Per the germline V gene, CDR1 is SNHLY and CDR2 is FYNNEI. Between the trimmed V and J ends, which lost 7 bases and 9 bases, there was a span of 16 bases. CDR3 nucleotides: TGTGCCAGCACCCTGGACAGTTTAGGTTCACCCCTCCACTTT. This encodes CASTLDSLGSPLHF.

This clonotype was recorded many times. The chain couples TRBV28 to TRBJ1-2, with TRBD1 matching 7 bases. The junction had 15 bases not matched to a gene; V was cut back by 7 bases and J by 4 bases. This CDR3 is built from 16 residues. CDR1 is MDHEN and CDR2 is SYDVKM in the germline V gene. CDR3 sequence: CASTLTGRQGSYGYTF. Here the CDR3 DNA reads TGTGCCAGCACCCTGACAGGGCGGCAAGGAAGCTATGGCTACACCTTC.

This clonotype was counted many times. This rearrangement joins TRBV6-2 or TRBV6-3 to TRBJ1-1; no clear D gene. The CDR3 runs to 13 residues. Trimming stripped 6 bases from V and 1 base from J, with 9 bases between. CDR1 MNHEY and CDR2 SVGEGT come from the germline V gene. The DNA of the CDR3 is TGTGCCAGCAGACCGTCGAGGAACACTGAAGCTTTCTTT. Its protein is CASRPSRNTEAFF.

In this sample, this clonotype turned up many times. CDR3 sequence reads: CASSLAPGNNSPLHF. CDR3 bases: TGTGCCAGCAGCTTAGCCCCAGGGAATAATTCACCCCTCCACTTT. The rearrangement uses TRBV7-2 and TRBJ1-6, with D possibly TRBD1 on 5 matching bases. The CDR3 extends over 15 amino acids. Germline V lookup: CDR1 SGHTA, CDR2 FQGNSA. Trimming left V 0 bases short and J 5 bases short, with 8 bases between.

The sample holds many counts of this clonotype. The chain uses TRBV6-2 or TRBV6-3 and TRBJ2-3; perhaps D is TRBD1 or TRBD2 (6 bases each). CDR1 MNHEY and CDR2 SVGEGT come from the germline V gene. With 7 bases removed from V and 1 base from J, the gap between germline ends came to 15 bases. There are 15 residues in the CDR3. The CDR3 DNA follows: TGTGCCAGCATCCCGGGGGCTGGGGGCACAGATACGCAGTATTTT. As protein: CASIPGAGGTDTQYF.

This clonotype was detected many times. The chain uses TRBV20-1 and TRBJ1-6, with D hard to call. CDR1 is DFQATT, CDR2 SNEGSKA, per germline (reference sequence). V was cut by 5 bases and J by 0 bases, with 11 bases left in between. This CDR3 is built from 15 residues. CDR3 sequence reads: CSASTTSSYNSPLHF. The CDR3 coding sequence is TGCAGTGCTTCAACCACGAGCTCCTATAATTCACCCCTCCACTTT.

Ten or more counts support this clonotype. This chain uses TRBV28 with TRBJ2-7, with D maybe TRBD1 (6 bases). V was cut by 5 bases and J by 4 bases, with 18 bases left in between. Germline-derived CDR1 and CDR2 are MDHEN and SYDVKM. This CDR3 has 15 residues. This CDR3 is CASSPLGLGQYEQYF. As DNA, the CDR3 is TGTGCCAGCAGTCCCCTCGGTTTAGGACAGTACGAGCAGTACTTC.

This clonotype has ten or more counts. The rearrangement uses TRBV7-2 and TRBJ1-6; TRBD1 agrees at 9 bases. The CDR3 is 16 amino acids. V dropped 2 bases and J dropped 10; count of bases not matched to a gene: 9. The germline gives CDR1 SGHTA, CDR2 FQGNSA. As DNA, the CDR3 is TGTGCCAGCAGCTTACCGCCGGGACAGGGAACCTCACCCCTCCACTTT. It codes for CASSLPPGQGTSPLHF.

This clonotype occurred many times. The gene calls are TRBV28 and TRBJ1-1; no reliable D call. From germline, CDR1 is MDHEN and CDR2 SYDVKM. The V gene lost 7 bases and the J gene lost 10 bases, with 19 bases spanning the gap. This CDR3 contains 13 residues. This CDR3 is CASIQILGIGAFF. CDR3 coding DNA: TGTGCCAGCATCCAAATTCTTGGGATTGGAGCTTTCTTT.

This clonotype appeared many times. The chain has TRBV7-9 and TRBJ2-5; 13 bases line up with TRBD2. Germline V CDR1 and CDR2: SEHNR, FQNEAQ (reference sequence). The CDR3 loop spans 15 amino acids. J was trimmed by 3 bases and V by 5 bases; bases with no gene match: 3. CDR3 in amino acids: CASSLGLAGEETQYF. CDR3 DNA sequence: TGTGCCAGCAGCCTCGGACTAGCGGGGGAAGAGACCCAGTACTTC.

As regards this clonotype: Relative to the germline gene, one junction end is altered; a read error may explain this. This chain uses TRBV28 with TRBJ2-1; 7 bases agree with TRBD2. Germline CDR1 reads MDHEN; CDR2 reads SYDVKM. The CDR3 has 8 amino acids. This chain's CDR3 is CASSWEGF. CDR3 DNA sequence: TGTGCCAGCAGTTGGGAGGGTTTC. The full variable domain, with the rest looked up from reference TRBV28 and TRBJ2-1, is DVKVTQSSRYLVKRTGEKVFLECVQDMDHENMFWYRQDPGLGLRLIYFSYDVKMKEKGDIPEGYSVSREKKERFSLILESASTNQTSMYLCASSWEGFGPGTRLTVL.

This clonotype was found many times. The chain employs TRBV20-1 and TRBJ1-5; 7 bases are a match to TRBD1. Germline assignment: CDR1 DFQATT and CDR2 SNEGSKA (reference sequence). V lost 7 bases, J lost 4 bases, and 7 bases stayed unmatched. The CDR3 covers 13 residues. In DNA, the CDR3 is TGCAGTGTATCGAGCAGGGGGAATCAGCCCCAGCATTTT. Translating gives CSVSSRGNQPQHF.

In its sample, this clonotype was seen many times. The V and J genes are TRBV19 and TRBJ1-5; possible D gene TRBD1, 6 bases. V dropped 4 bases and J dropped 4 bases, with 11 bases sitting between them. The CDR3 is made up of 14 amino acids. Germline CDR1 reads LNHDA; CDR2 reads SQIVND (reference sequence). The CDR3 region has the DNA TGTGCCAGTAGTAACACAGGGTTAAATCAGCCCCAGCATTTT. Translating it yields CASSNTGLNQPQHF.

This clonotype was counted at least ten times. The chain is built from TRBV7-6 and TRBJ2-7, with 7 positions matching TRBD1. The CDR3 is made up of 16 amino acids. The V gene's germline CDR1 is SGHVS and CDR2 FNYEAQ. The J segment lost 4 bases and the V segment lost 0 bases, leaving 9 bases of the junction unmatched. In DNA, the CDR3 is TGTGCCAGCAGCTTAGCAGAGGGGACAGAGGATTACGAGCAGTACTTC. It codes for CASSLAEGTEDYEQYF. The full variable domain, its missing parts supplied by reference TRBV7-6 and TRBJ2-7, is GAGVSQSPRYKVTKRGQDVALRCDPISGHVSLYWYRQALGQGPEFLTYFNYEAQQDKSGLPNDRFSAERPEGSISTLTIQRTEQRDSAMYRCASSLAEGTEDYEQYFGPGTRLTVT.